This record concerns one TCR beta chain sequence. This clonotype has just a few counts. Its antigen target is currently unknown. No base quality values were provided; no much bigger clone lies one nucleotide off. This specimen belongs to a study of T-cell reconstitution after alpha-beta-depleted transplantation in children (dated by TCRdb to the mid-2010s). Notes on the research overall: The study quantitatively tracked T-cell immune reconstitution after TCRalphabeta/CD19-depleted allogeneic hematopoietic cell transplantation in children using TCR repertoire profiling.

Beyond this particular receptor, the publication reports: Hyperexpanded clone frequencies declined over subsequent months; after one year, T-cell counts and TCRbeta diversity were mostly attributed to newly produced T cells. The apparently early alphabetaT-cell count recovery about two months after transplant was reportedly dependent on only several hundred rapidly expanded clones derived from non-depleted graft cells. In some patients, high TCRbeta diversity at day 60 was attributed to recipient T cells and intrathymic progenitors that had survived conditioning.

What the treatment or condition label conveys for this sample: allogeneic hematopoietic cell transplantation with graft depleted of TCRalphabeta T cells and CD19 B cells. TCRalphabeta/CD19-depleted allogeneic hematopoietic cell grafts were given to the transplant recipients, all of whom were children. Libraries were prepared through PCR. This sample was sequenced with an Illumina HiSeq 2500. To normalize quantification of the TCRbeta repertoire, the TCR libraries were built with molecular barcoding that relied on unique molecular identifiers. Clones were called with MiXCR by TCRdb after fastp trimmed the public reads at Q25, and only in-frame beta chains were retained. For every CDR3 protein sequence, its rows merge into one entry that carries the most common genes and DNA. This sample holds hundreds of thousands of distinct CDR3 sequences; 15% to 20% were observed only once. Around 30% of the sample is taken by the ten largest.

The CDR1 and CDR2 encoded by the germline V gene are MNHEY and SVGAGI. The CDR3 goes from the cysteine to the phenylalanine over 15 residues. Solely the CDR3 DNA is kept, with 45 bases framed from the first base. V is reduced by 1 base and J by 6 bases, leaving a spacing of 15 bases between them. Rearrangement joined TRBV6-5 to TRBJ1-1; no confident D gene assignment can be made. The sample in question was PBMCs, mostly from graft donor cells, obtained 360 days after TCRalphabeta/CD19-depleted stem cell transplant. The clonotype was recovered from a boy younger than two who had a stem cell transplant for Wiskott-Aldrich syndrome, so the T cells may come from the graft donor. This receptor carries the CDR3 CASSYFPGKDSEAFF. The nucleotides are TGTGCCAGCAGTTACTTTCCGGGGAAAGATTCTGAAGCTTTCTTT.